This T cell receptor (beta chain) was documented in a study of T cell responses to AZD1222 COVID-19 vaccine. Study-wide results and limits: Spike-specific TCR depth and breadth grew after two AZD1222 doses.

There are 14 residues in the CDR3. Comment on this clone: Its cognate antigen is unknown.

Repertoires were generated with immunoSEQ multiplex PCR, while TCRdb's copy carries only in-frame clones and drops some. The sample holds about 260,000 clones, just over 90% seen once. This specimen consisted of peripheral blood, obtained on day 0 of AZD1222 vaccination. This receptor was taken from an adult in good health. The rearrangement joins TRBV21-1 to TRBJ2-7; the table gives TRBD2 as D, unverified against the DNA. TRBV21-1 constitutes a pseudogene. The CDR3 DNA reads TGTGCCAGGGCGAGGGGTGCTAGCGGCTACGAGCAGTACTTC. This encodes CARARGASGYEQYF.